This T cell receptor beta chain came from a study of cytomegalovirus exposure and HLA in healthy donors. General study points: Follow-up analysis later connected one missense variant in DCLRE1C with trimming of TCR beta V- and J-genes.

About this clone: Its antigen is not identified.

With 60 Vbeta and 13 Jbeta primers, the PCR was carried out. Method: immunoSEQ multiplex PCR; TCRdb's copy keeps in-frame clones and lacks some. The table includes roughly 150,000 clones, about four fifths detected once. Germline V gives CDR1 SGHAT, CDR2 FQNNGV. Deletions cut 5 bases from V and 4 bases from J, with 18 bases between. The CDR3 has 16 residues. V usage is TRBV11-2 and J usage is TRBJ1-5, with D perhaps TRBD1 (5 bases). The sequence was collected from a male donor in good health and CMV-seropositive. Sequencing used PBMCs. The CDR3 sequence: CASSAGERVGNQPQHF. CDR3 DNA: TGTGCCAGCAGCGCGGGGGAACGAGTGGGGAATCAGCCCCAGCATTTT.